The next 3 T cell receptor beta chains were all read from a single sample in a study of cytomegalovirus exposure and HLA in healthy donors. The PCR used 60 Vbeta and 13 Jbeta primers. TCRdb keeps only in-frame clones here, not all; method: immunoSEQ multiplex PCR. The table includes 90,000 to 120,000 clones, 77% detected once. Sequencing input: PBMCs. Receptors originate from a male donor in good health and CMV-seronegative.

The genes are TRBV7-9 and TRBJ1-2; 10 bases match TRBD1. Germline values: CDR1 SEHNR, CDR2 FQNEAQ (reference sequence). V was pared by 4 bases and J by 4 bases, with 3 bases of the junction left unmatched. This CDR3 contains 14 residues. The CDR3 DNA reads as TGTGCCAGCAGCTCGGGACAGGGGTTCTATGGCTACACCTTC. This translates into CASSSGQGFYGYTF.

The rearrangement joins TRBV7-8 to TRBJ2-5, with TRBD2 as a possible D gene (5 bases). Germline V gene lookup returns CDR1 SGHVS and CDR2 FQNEAQ. V lost 4 bases and J 4 bases, leaving 10 bases between the germline ends. CDR3 length: 13 residues. DNA for the CDR3: TGTGCCAGCAGCTCCCGTCTAGCAGAGACCCAGTACTTC. Protein sequence: CASSSRLAETQYF.

The rearrangement links TRBV7-8 to TRBJ2-5; 12 nucleotides line up with TRBD2. Germline V CDR1 and CDR2: SGHVS, FQNEAQ. The CDR3 length is 16 residues. The trim removed 5 bases at V and 1 base at J, leaving 5 bases unmatched. This CDR3 is CASSLLAGGRQETQYF. The CDR3 DNA is TGTGCCAGCAGCCTTCTAGCGGGAGGGCGCCAAGAGACCCAGTACTTC.